These 28 T cell receptor beta chains were sequenced from one sample in a study of CD8 T cells in ankylosing spondylitis. The study, taken as a whole, reports: What seemed typical of ankylosing spondylitis blood was a TCR beta motif built from several highly homologous variants.

TCRdb fed the 5' RACE reads into MiXCR, producing one record per CDR3 protein. The table includes some 700,000 distinct CDR3 sequences, roughly 19% detected once. These receptors are not linked to any known antigen. Sequencing was done on a sample of blood, either unsorted or a sorted T cell fraction (not recorded which). The receptors were gathered from a male donor with ankylosing spondylitis.

This clonotype was counted a few times. This chain uses TRBV7-9 with TRBJ2-1; D perhaps matches TRBD2 (6 bases). Looked up from germline, CDR1 is SEHNR and CDR2 is FQNEAQ (reference sequence). This CDR3 is 14 amino acids long. Trimming stripped 4 bases from V and 5 bases from J, with 12 bases between. The CDR3: CASSSDYPNNEQFF. In DNA, the CDR3 is TGTGCCAGCAGCTCGGACTACCCTAACAATGAGCAGTTCTTC.

This clonotype appeared many times. The gene calls are TRBV5-1 and TRBJ1-5, with 12 bases aligning to TRBD1. This CDR3 has 16 amino acids. Trimming at V came to 0 bases and at J to 3 bases, leaving 1 base not matched to a gene. Germline values: CDR1 SGHRS, CDR2 YFSETQ. The CDR3 reads CASSLGDRGPNQPQHF. The CDR3 region has the DNA TGCGCCAGCAGCTTGGGGGACAGGGGGCCCAATCAGCCCCAGCATTTT.

This sequence joins TRBV2 and TRBJ2-1; the D call may be TRBD1 or TRBD2 (6 bases each). Trimming took 4 bases from V and 6 from J, leaving 7 bases between them. The CDR3 has 12 amino acids. The germline V gene encodes CDR1 SNHLY and CDR2 FYNNEI. CDR3 sequence reads: CASSAGANEQFF. The CDR3, as DNA: TGTGCCAGCAGTGCGGGGGCCAATGAGCAGTTCTTC.

This chain joins TRBV11-3 and TRBJ2-1; D not certain. V dropped 1 base and J dropped 10 bases, with 8 bases sitting between them. In germline, CDR1 is SGHNT, CDR2 YENEEA. This CDR3 contains 12 residues. CDR3 protein: CASSLGWQEQFF. CDR3 DNA sequence: TGTGCCAGCAGCTTAGGGTGGCAAGAGCAGTTCTTC. Looking up the rest from reference TRBV11-3 and TRBJ2-1 gives the full variable domain: EAGVVQSPRYKIIEKKQPVAFWCNPISGHNTLYWYLQNLGQGPELLIRYENEEAVDDSQLPKDRFSAERLKGVDSTLKIQPAELGDSAVYLCASSLGWQEQFFGPGTRLTVL.

The V call is TRBV12-3 or TRBV12-4, the J call TRBJ2-3; TRBD2 aligns across 7 bases. J gave up 5 bases and V 3 bases, and 8 bases lay outside the gene matches. The length of the CDR3 is 15 residues. The DNA of the CDR3 is TGTGCCAGCAGTTTTCCCGGGAGGAGCGGAGATACGCAGTATTTT. As protein: CASSFPGRSGDTQYF.

This chain connects TRBV6-5 to TRBJ2-1; 8 nucleotides agree with TRBD1. This CDR3 comprises 18 residues. Per germline, CDR1 MNHEY and CDR2 SVGAGI. Trimming removed 3 bases from V and 0 bases from J; junction bases left unmatched: 10. The CDR3 loop is CASSYGQGAFSSYNEQFF. The CDR3 bases are TGTGCCAGCAGTTATGGACAGGGAGCGTTTAGCTCCTACAATGAGCAGTTCTTC.

This clonotype was seen more than once but under ten times. This rearrangement joins TRBV7-8 to TRBJ2-1; perhaps D is TRBD1 or TRBD2 (5 bases each). Germline CDR1 and CDR2: SGHVS and FQNEAQ. V was cut by 5 bases and J by 1 base, with 18 bases left in between. This CDR3 is built from 17 residues. CDR3 loop: CASSPGPGYQSYNEQFF. DNA for the CDR3: TGTGCCAGCAGCCCGGGGCCGGGGTATCAGTCCTACAATGAGCAGTTCTTC.

The chain couples TRBV28 to TRBJ2-7; tentatively, D is TRBD2 (6 bases). The CDR3 contains 15 residues. Germline CDR1 MDHEN, CDR2 SYDVKM. V lost 3 bases, J lost 2 bases, and 14 bases lay in between. CDR3 amino acids: CASSLVEVAAYEQYF. CDR3 coding DNA: TGTGCCAGCAGTTTGGTTGAGGTAGCGGCCTACGAGCAGTACTTC.

This clonotype was found a few times. This chain connects TRBV7-9 to TRBJ2-4, with a tentative D call TRBD1 (7 bases). V gave up 3 bases and J gave up 7 bases, with 13 bases separating them. Germline CDR1 is SEHNR and CDR2 is FQNEAQ (reference sequence). The CDR3 is 14 amino acids. This chain's CDR3 is CASSFGGGANIQYF. The DNA of the CDR3 is TGTGCCAGCAGCTTCGGAGGGGGCGCGAACATTCAGTACTTC.

The chain couples TRBV11-2 to TRBJ2-1; 8 nucleotides agree with TRBD2. The germline gives CDR1 SGHAT, CDR2 FQNNGV. CDR3 length equals 16 residues. With 4 bases clipped from V and 5 bases from J, the junction kept 10 bases outside the gene matches. The CDR3 here is CASSSWTSWRNNEQFF. The DNA for the CDR3 is TGTGCCAGCAGCTCATGGACTAGCTGGAGAAACAATGAGCAGTTCTTC. The full variable domain, with the rest looked up from reference TRBV11-2 and TRBJ2-1, is EAGVAQSPRYKIIEKRQSVAFWCNPISGHATLYWYQQILGQGPKLLIQFQNNGVVDDSQLPKDRFSAERLKGVDSTLKIQPAKLEDSAVYLCASSSWTSWRNNEQFFGPGTRLTVL.

This clonotype was seen more than once but under ten times. The V gene is TRBV6-2 or TRBV6-3, the J gene TRBJ2-3; tentatively, D is TRBD2 (5 bases). Between the trimmed V and J ends, which lost 6 bases and 9 bases, there was a span of 13 bases. This CDR3 has 12 residues. Germline values: CDR1 MNHEY, CDR2 SVGEGT. The CDR3 here is CASRYDYLTQYF. The CDR3 DNA is TGTGCCAGCAGATATGACTATCTGACGCAGTATTTT.

The chain uses TRBV12-3 or TRBV12-4 and TRBJ1-5, with TRBD1 identical over 8 bases. The CDR3 loop spans 13 amino acids. The V gene end was trimmed by 7 bases and the J gene end by 3 bases; junction bases not matched to a gene: 2. CDR3 DNA: TGTGCCAGCACAGGGGGCTTCAATCAGCCCCAGCATTTT. Its translation: CASTGGFNQPQHF.

J is TRBJ1-3 and V is TRBV7-3; D gene ambiguous. V lost 5 bases, J lost 0 bases, and 5 bases lay in between. The CDR3 covers 13 residues. Germline V gives CDR1 SGHTA, CDR2 FQGTGA. The CDR3, as DNA: TGTGCCAGCAGCAAAGTCTCTGGAAACACCATATATTTT. The encoded protein is CASSKVSGNTIYF.

The chain employs TRBV7-2 and TRBJ1-2; TRBD1 might be the D (5 bases). CDR3 size: 14 residues. The V and J ends lost 5 bases and 7 bases respectively, with 17 bases between them. Germline CDR1 is SGHTA and CDR2 is FQGNSA. The CDR3 reads CASSQTKGAGGYTF. The CDR3 DNA is TGTGCCAGCAGCCAAACTAAAGGGGCAGGTGGCTACACCTTC.

This clonotype was detected only a few times. The V and J genes are TRBV10-3 and TRBJ2-5; TRBD2 might be the D (6 bases). CDR1 is ENHRY, CDR2 SYGVKD, per germline. Deletions cut 7 bases from V and 3 bases from J, with 12 bases between. The CDR3 has 13 amino acids. CDR3 nucleotide sequence: TGTGCCATCACCGGATCTAGCGAAGAGACCCAGTACTTC. It translates to CAITGSSEETQYF.

This chain connects TRBV6-5 to TRBJ1-1, with D possibly being TRBD1 (5 bases). Trimming pared 0 bases from V and 4 bases from J, leaving 12 bases between. The germline V gene has CDR1 MNHEY and CDR2 SVGAGI. There are 15 residues in the CDR3. The CDR3 DNA sequence: TGTGCCAGCAGTTACTCGGGACCCCGGGGCACTGAAGCTTTCTTT. It codes for CASSYSGPRGTEAFF.

The chain links TRBV6-5 to TRBJ2-7; maybe TRBD1 (6 bases). The CDR3 runs to 15 residues. The germline CDR1 and CDR2 sequences are MNHEY and SVGAGI. V lost 2 bases to trimming and J lost 4 bases, with 15 bases between them. The CDR3: CASSYQGTQGYEQYF. In DNA, the CDR3 is TGTGCCAGCAGTTACCAGGGTACACAGGGTTACGAGCAGTACTTC.

There are a few counts of this clonotype. The chain joins TRBV7-6 to TRBJ2-1, with 14 bases fitting TRBD2. J lost 9 bases, V lost 5 bases, and 9 bases had no gene match. Per the germline V gene, CDR1 is SGHVS and CDR2 is FNYEAQ. The CDR3 is made up of 16 amino acids. CDR3 amino acids: CASSPETSGRAIEQFF. CDR3 coding DNA: TGTGCCAGCAGCCCGGAGACTAGCGGGAGGGCCATTGAGCAGTTCTTC.

V gene TRBV29-1 combines with J gene TRBJ2-1, with TRBD2 identical over 8 bases. J gave up 9 bases and V 3 bases, and 7 bases lay outside the gene matches. The CDR3 covers 13 residues. Germline V gene sequence: CDR1 SQVTM, CDR2 ANQGSEA. The DNA of the CDR3 is TGCAGCGTTGATGTCGGGAGGGCCGGTGAGCAGTTCTTC. Residues: CSVDVGRAGEQFF.

V usage is TRBV5-1 and J usage is TRBJ1-4, with TRBD1 as a possible D gene (6 bases). Trimming shortened V by 0 bases and J by 5 bases, and 11 bases separated the two germline ends. The CDR3 extends over 15 amino acids. The germline gives CDR1 SGHRS, CDR2 YFSETQ. The CDR3 coding sequence is TGCGCCAGCAGCTTGGGCGGGACACGAAATGAAAAACTGTTTTTT. Translation: CASSLGGTRNEKLFF.

The sample holds many counts of this clonotype. CDR3 protein: CASSLYKRGSYEQYF. The CDR3 bases are TGTGCCAGCAGCTTATATAAGCGGGGGTCCTACGAGCAGTACTTC. This chain joins TRBV7-2 and TRBJ2-7; TRBD2 aligns across 8 bases. CDR1 is SGHTA, CDR2 FQGNSA, per germline. The CDR3 consists of 15 residues. V shed 2 bases and J 1 base; nucleotides not matched to a gene: 4.

This clonotype appeared a few times. The chain links TRBV6-5 to TRBJ1-1; D is undetermined. The V gene lost 2 bases and the J gene lost 5 bases, with 9 bases spanning the gap. This CDR3 comprises 13 residues. Germline loops: CDR1 MNHEY, CDR2 SVGAGI. This chain's CDR3 is CASSYREATEAFF. CDR3 DNA sequence: TGTGCCAGCAGTTACCGGGAGGCTACTGAAGCTTTCTTT.

Concerning this clonotype itself: Relative to the germline gene, one junction end is altered; a read error may explain this. The rearrangement uses TRBV3-1 and TRBJ1-1, with TRBD1 matching 8 bases. This CDR3 spans 13 amino acids. CDR1 and CDR2 from the germline V gene are LGHDT and YNNKEL (reference sequence). The CDR3 nucleotides read TGTACCAGCAGCCAAGAGTGGACAGGGAGGGCTTTCTTT. Protein product: CTSSQEWTGRAFF.

The sample holds a few counts of this clonotype. This sequence joins TRBV7-3 and TRBJ2-1; 9 bases fit TRBD2. The V segment lost 2 bases and the J segment 2 bases; nucleotides outside the gene matches: 7. The germline gives CDR1 SGHTA, CDR2 FQGTGA. This CDR3 spans 17 amino acids. The CDR3 sequence: CASSLHLRGGTYNEQFF. The CDR3 nucleotides are TGTGCCAGCAGCTTACACTTGCGGGGGGGCACCTACAATGAGCAGTTCTTC.

This rearrangement joins TRBV7-9 to TRBJ2-2; D gene unclear. This CDR3 has 15 amino acids. Between the trimmed V and J ends, which lost 8 bases and 4 bases, there was a span of 17 bases. Germline CDR1 is SEHNR and CDR2 is FQNEAQ (reference sequence). CDR3 in amino acids: CASREAGRTTGELFF. In DNA, the CDR3 is TGTGCCAGCCGAGAAGCCGGCCGAACCACCGGGGAGCTGTTTTTT.

This clonotype showed up many times. The V call is TRBV29-1, the J call TRBJ2-6; D gene unclear. The CDR3 has 13 residues. The germline CDR1 and CDR2 sequences are SQVTM and ANQGSEA. V lost 4 bases and J lost 0, with 4 bases in between. CDR3 amino acids: CSVVPSGANVLTF. The DNA for the CDR3 is TGCAGCGTTGTACCCTCTGGGGCCAACGTCCTGACTTTC.

V gene TRBV7-9 combines with J gene TRBJ1-4; no firm D call. This CDR3 has 16 amino acids. V gave up 4 bases and J gave up 4 bases, with 16 bases separating them. CDR1 and CDR2 from the germline V gene are SEHNR and FQNEAQ (reference sequence). The CDR3 sequence is CASSSYTGANNEKLFF. CDR3 nucleotides: TGTGCCAGCAGCTCGTATACGGGAGCAAATAATGAAAAACTGTTTTTT.

The chain employs TRBV3-1 and TRBJ2-1; D gene uncertain. V lost 3 bases, J lost 7 bases, and 16 bases lay in between. Germline V gene lookup returns CDR1 LGHDT and CDR2 YNNKEL (reference sequence). The CDR3 spans 15 residues. CDR3 protein: CASSHYQTAFNEQFF. The CDR3 bases are TGTGCCAGCAGCCACTACCAGACGGCGTTTAATGAGCAGTTCTTC.